Sequencing of this TCR beta chain was carried out in a study of shared clonotypes between healthy human individuals. Whole-study results and caveats: Depth of sequencing was expected to influence donor clonotype sharing.

The study drew all its donors from Caucasian adults living in Nashville, Tennessee. When samples were unsorted, 85 million to 95 million PBMCs were used for genomic DNA. The table lists this clone with a few counts. Its antigen is undetermined. Genomic DNA (from each subset) was split evenly across several immunoSEQ plates. Profiled with immunoSEQ multiplex PCR; TCRdb holds only in-frame clones, not every one. The data hold around 500,000 clones, with 81% observed a single time. The sequenced sample was PBMCs. The TCR was taken from a woman aged 40 to 50 in good health. Some clones in this sample may be carry-over from other donors' samples.

This CDR3 is CASSPAAGSGYTF. CDR3 in DNA: TGTGCCAGCTCACCCGCGGCGGGATCTGGCTACACCTTC. V usage is TRBV18 and J usage is TRBJ1-2; D gene unclear. Germline V gene data show CDR1 as KGHSH and CDR2 as LQKENI. Trimming shortened V by 3 bases and J by 7 bases, and 12 bases separated the two germline ends. CDR3 length: 13 residues.